What follows are 19 T cell receptor beta chains derived from one specimen sequenced in a study of T cell responses to AZD1222 COVID-19 vaccine. The method was immunoSEQ multiplex PCR; TCRdb's version includes in-frame clones alone and lacks a portion of them. Among 90,000 to 120,000 clones listed, roughly nine tenths were seen once. The material was peripheral blood, obtained on day 0 of AZD1222 vaccination. The receptor source for this set is an adult in good health.

This sequence joins TRBV12-3 or TRBV12-4 and TRBJ1-1, with D perhaps matching TRBD1 (6 bases). CDR3 size: 13 residues. V lost 5 bases and J lost 4, with 11 bases in between. The CDR3 region is CASSIQGGTEAFF. CDR3 DNA sequence: TGTGCCAGCAGTATACAGGGTGGCACTGAAGCTTTCTTT.

This chain uses TRBV7-9 with TRBJ1-1, with D maybe TRBD1 (6 bases). V gave up 3 bases and J gave up 4 bases, with 9 bases separating them. The germline gives CDR1 SEHNR, CDR2 FQNEAQ (reference sequence). There are 13 residues in the CDR3. The CDR3 DNA reads TGTGCCAGCAGCTTCAGGGGCAGCACTGAAGCTTTCTTT. It translates to CASSFRGSTEAFF.

This chain joins TRBV5-1 and TRBJ2-5; D not certain. V gave up 4 bases and J gave up 3 bases, with 13 bases separating them. Germline values: CDR1 SGHRS, CDR2 YFSETQ. The CDR3 is made up of 14 amino acids. The CDR3 reads CASSPLGQKETQYF. The CDR3 region has the DNA TGCGCCAGCAGCCCCCTCGGCCAGAAAGAGACCCAGTACTTC.

V is TRBV30 and J is TRBJ1-6; D not certain. This CDR3 is built from 14 residues. With 1 base removed from V and 7 bases from J, the gap between germline ends came to 11 bases. Germline loops: CDR1 GTSNPN, CDR2 SVGIG (reference sequence). The CDR3 bases are TGTGCCTGGAGTGCACCAACCGACAATTCACCCCTCCACTTT. This encodes CAWSAPTDNSPLHF.

This chain connects TRBV27 to TRBJ1-5, with a tentative D call TRBD1 (5 bases). CDR3 length equals 15 residues. Trimming removed 11 bases at V and 0 bases at J, with 17 bases between. Germline V gives CDR1 MNHEY, CDR2 SMNVEV (reference sequence). CDR3 DNA: TGTGCCTCGGGGCAGAACGCTTATAGCAATCAGCCCCAGCATTTT. Translated: CASGQNAYSNQPQHF.

The V and J genes are TRBV7-8 and TRBJ1-3; perhaps TRBD1 as D (5 bases). V lost 3 bases and J lost 4, with 10 bases in between. There are 14 residues in the CDR3. Germline assignment: CDR1 SGHVS and CDR2 FQNEAQ. In DNA form, the CDR3 reads TGTGCCAGCAGCTTGACAGTCCAAGGAAACACCATATATTTT. Translated: CASSLTVQGNTIYF.

The chain links TRBV11-2 to TRBJ2-7; 13 positions match TRBD2. The CDR3 spans 16 residues. Trimming at V came to 4 bases and at J to 0 bases, leaving 3 bases not matched to a gene. Germline CDR1 reads SGHAT; CDR2 reads FQNNGV. This CDR3 is CASSWTSGSLSYEQYF. CDR3 bases: TGTGCCAGCAGCTGGACTAGCGGGAGTCTCTCCTACGAGCAGTACTTC.

The chain links TRBV3-1 (or the pseudogene TRBV3-2) to TRBJ1-1; D unresolved. This CDR3 is built from 13 residues. The germline V and J ends were trimmed by 4 bases and 8 bases, with 14 bases remaining between them. The germline CDR1 and CDR2 sequences are LGHDT and YNNKEL (reference sequence). CDR3 residues: CASSPRGSKEAFF. CDR3 coding DNA: TGTGCCAGCAGCCCCCGGGGAAGCAAGGAAGCTTTCTTT.

The rearrangement uses TRBV30 and TRBJ1-2, with 7 positions matching TRBD1. Per the germline V gene, CDR1 is GTSNPN and CDR2 is SVGIG (reference sequence). V lost 8 bases, J lost 7 bases, and 10 bases stayed unmatched. The CDR3 sequence is 12 residues long. DNA of the CDR3: TGTGCCGGTGACAGGGTGGGGATTGGCTACACCTTC. Translating gives CAGDRVGIGYTF.

The genes are TRBV5-4 and TRBJ2-5; 12 nucleotides match TRBD2. The trim removed 4 bases at V and 5 bases at J, leaving 18 bases unmatched. There are 19 residues in the CDR3. Germline V gives CDR1 SGHNT, CDR2 YYREEE (reference sequence). Here the CDR3 reads CASSPSPRPGLAGSETQYF. The CDR3 DNA reads as TGTGCCAGCAGCCCTTCCCCCCGCCCTGGACTAGCGGGATCTGAGACCCAGTACTTC.

The chain joins TRBV6-5 to TRBJ2-3; D is uncertain. There are 14 residues in the CDR3. Deletions cut 9 bases from V and 6 bases from J, with 19 bases between. Germline V lookup: CDR1 MNHEY, CDR2 SVGAGI. The CDR3 DNA reads TGTGCCAGTAACACGGGCTTCACGCCTGATACGCAGTATTTT. This gives the protein CASNTGFTPDTQYF.

The V gene is TRBV5-1, the J gene TRBJ1-2, with a possible D match to TRBD1 (5 bases). Germline loops: CDR1 SGHRS, CDR2 YFSETQ. Trimming took off 3 bases at V and 8 bases at J, with 14 bases between the two ends. The CDR3 spans 13 residues. CDR3 in amino acids: CASSSNGAGGYTF. The CDR3 region has the DNA TGCGCCAGCAGCTCCAACGGGGCCGGAGGCTACACCTTC.

The chain has TRBV9 and TRBJ2-1, with 9 bases aligning to TRBD1. The J segment lost 1 base and the V segment lost 0 bases, leaving 2 bases of the junction unmatched. Germline CDR1 SGDLS, CDR2 YYNGEE. This CDR3 is 16 amino acids long. CDR3 loop: CASSVGGTGSYNEQFF. The CDR3 DNA follows: TGTGCCAGCAGCGTAGGCGGGACAGGGTCCTACAATGAGCAGTTCTTC.

The genes are TRBV12-5 and TRBJ1-5; a possible D gene is TRBD1 (5 bases). This CDR3 has 19 amino acids. The germline V gene encodes CDR1 LGHNT and CDR2 FRNRAP. The ends were cut back, 0 bases at V and 2 bases at J, with 20 bases in the middle. The CDR3 coding sequence is TGTGCTAGTGGTTTGGTACTGACCAAAGGCCCACAGGGCAATCAGCCCCAGCATTTT. This codes for CASGLVLTKGPQGNQPQHF.

The chain joins TRBV5-4 to TRBJ2-5; D not certain. Germline V gene lookup returns CDR1 SGHNT and CDR2 YYREEE (reference sequence). The CDR3 totals 15 residues. V was shortened by 3 bases and J by 1 base, with 13 bases between the two germline ends. This chain's CDR3 is CASSSGEAFQETQYF. The CDR3 bases are TGTGCCAGCAGCTCCGGAGAGGCCTTCCAAGAGACCCAGTACTTC.

This chain joins TRBV11-2 and TRBJ2-7; perhaps TRBD2 as D (5 bases). The germline CDR1 and CDR2 sequences are SGHAT and FQNNGV. The CDR3 has 15 amino acids. Trimming shortened V by 2 bases and J by 0 bases, and 11 bases separated the two germline ends. The CDR3 DNA reads TGTGCCAGCAGCTTATCGGACTTCAGCTCCTACGAGCAGTACTTC. It codes for CASSLSDFSSYEQYF.

This clone was recorded once. The gene calls are TRBV18 and TRBJ2-3; D remains unclear. Trimming took off 4 bases at V and 6 bases at J, with 14 bases between the two ends. Germline assignment: CDR1 KGHSH and CDR2 LQKENI. This CDR3 spans 14 amino acids. This CDR3 reads CASSLASVRDTQYF. Written as DNA, the CDR3 is TGTGCCAGCTCACTCGCCAGCGTTAGGGATACGCAGTATTTT. Variable domain in full (rest from reference TRBV18 and TRBJ2-3): NAGVMQNPRHLVRRRGQEARLRCSPMKGHSHVYWYRQLPEEGLKFMVYLQKENIIDESGMPKERFSAEFPKEGPSILRIQQVVRGDSAAYFCASSLASVRDTQYFGPGTRLTVL.

The rearrangement uses TRBV4-2 and TRBJ2-6; 9 bases map to TRBD1. CDR1 and CDR2 from the germline V gene are LGHNA and YNFKEQ. The length of the CDR3 is 16 residues. The junction had 5 bases not matched to a gene; V was cut back by 4 bases and J by 4 bases. The CDR3 sequence is CASSLHRGRGANVLTF. DNA for the CDR3: TGTGCCAGCAGCCTCCACAGGGGGCGGGGGGCCAACGTCCTGACTTTC.

The V call is TRBV2, the J call TRBJ1-3; 7 bases fit TRBD1. V lost 5 bases to trimming and J lost 4 bases; unmatched junction nucleotides: 8. CDR1 and CDR2 from the germline V gene are SNHLY and FYNNEI. The length of the CDR3 is 15 residues. The DNA of the CDR3 is TGTGCCAGCAGTAGGAAAGAGGGGGCGGGAAACACCATATATTTT. Its translation is CASSRKEGAGNTIYF.